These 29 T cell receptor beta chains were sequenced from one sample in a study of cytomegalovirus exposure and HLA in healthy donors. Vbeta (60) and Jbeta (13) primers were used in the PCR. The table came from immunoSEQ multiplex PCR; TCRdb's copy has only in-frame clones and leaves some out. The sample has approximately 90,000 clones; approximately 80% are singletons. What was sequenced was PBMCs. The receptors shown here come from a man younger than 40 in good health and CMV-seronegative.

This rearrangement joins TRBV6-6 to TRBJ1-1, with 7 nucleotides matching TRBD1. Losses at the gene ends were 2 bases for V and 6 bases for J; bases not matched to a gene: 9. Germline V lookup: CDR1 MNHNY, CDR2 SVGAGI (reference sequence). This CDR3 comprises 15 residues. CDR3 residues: CASSYTTGQQPEAFF. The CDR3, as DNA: TGTGCCAGCAGTTACACAACGGGACAGCAACCTGAAGCTTTCTTT.

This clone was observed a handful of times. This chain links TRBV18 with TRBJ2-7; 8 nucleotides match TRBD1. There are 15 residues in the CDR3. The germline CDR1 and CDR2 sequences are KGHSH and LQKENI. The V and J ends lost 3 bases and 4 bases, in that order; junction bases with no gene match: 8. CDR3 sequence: CASSPGNRGWYEQYF. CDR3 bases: TGTGCCAGCTCACCGGGTAACAGGGGGTGGTACGAGCAGTACTTC.

The CDR3 here is CASNHGQSNYGYTF. The DNA for the CDR3 is TGTGCCAGCAACCACGGACAGAGTAACTATGGCTACACCTTC. The rearrangement uses TRBV5-4 and TRBJ1-2; tentative D call: TRBD1 (6 bases). Looked up from germline, CDR1 is SGHNT and CDR2 is YYREEE (reference sequence). The CDR3 consists of 14 residues. Trimming took off 6 bases at V and 1 base at J, with 13 bases between the two ends.

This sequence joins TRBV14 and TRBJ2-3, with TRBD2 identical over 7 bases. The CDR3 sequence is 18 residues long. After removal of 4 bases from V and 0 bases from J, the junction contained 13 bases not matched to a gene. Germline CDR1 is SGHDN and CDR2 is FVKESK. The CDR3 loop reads CASSLLGGGPASTDTQYF. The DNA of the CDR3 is TGTGCCAGCAGCCTTTTGGGGGGAGGGCCGGCGAGCACAGATACGCAGTATTTT.

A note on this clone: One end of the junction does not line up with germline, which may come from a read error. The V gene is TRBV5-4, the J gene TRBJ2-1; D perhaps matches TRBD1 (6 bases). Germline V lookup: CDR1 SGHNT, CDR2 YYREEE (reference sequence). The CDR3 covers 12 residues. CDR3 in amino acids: CASSTGSPEQFF. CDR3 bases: TGCGCCAGCAGCACAGGGTCCCCCGAGCAGTTCTTC. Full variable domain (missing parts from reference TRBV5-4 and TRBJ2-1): ETGVTQSPTHLIKTRGQQVTLRCSSQSGHNTVSWYQQALGQGPQFIFQYYREEENGRGNFPPRFSGLQFPNYSSELNVNALELDDSALYLCASSTGSPEQFFGPGTRLTVL.

Here the CDR3 DNA reads TGCAGCGTAAAGAGACAGGGGTCCGCTAATGAAAAACTGTTTTTT. Translation gives CSVKRQGSANEKLFF. The chain couples TRBV29-1 to TRBJ1-4; 8 bases align to TRBD1. CDR1 is SQVTM, CDR2 ANQGSEA, per germline. The V segment lost 6 bases and the J segment 3 bases; nucleotides outside the gene matches: 9. The CDR3 length is 15 residues.

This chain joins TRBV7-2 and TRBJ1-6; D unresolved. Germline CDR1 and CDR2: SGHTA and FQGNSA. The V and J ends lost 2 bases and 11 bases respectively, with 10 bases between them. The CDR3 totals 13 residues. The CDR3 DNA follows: TGTGCCAGCAGCTTACAGCTACTAACACCCCTCCACTTT. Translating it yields CASSLQLLTPLHF.

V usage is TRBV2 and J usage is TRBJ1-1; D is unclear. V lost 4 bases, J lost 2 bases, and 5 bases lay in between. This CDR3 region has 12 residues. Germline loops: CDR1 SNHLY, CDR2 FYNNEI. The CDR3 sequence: CASSGGNTEAFF. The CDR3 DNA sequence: TGTGCCAGCAGTGGAGGAAACACTGAAGCTTTCTTT.

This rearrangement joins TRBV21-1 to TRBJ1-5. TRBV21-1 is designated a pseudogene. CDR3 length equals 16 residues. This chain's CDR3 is CASSKAGGRINQPQHF. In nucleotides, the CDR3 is TGTGCCAGCAGCAAAGCCGGGGGACGGATTAATCAGCCCCAGCATTTT.

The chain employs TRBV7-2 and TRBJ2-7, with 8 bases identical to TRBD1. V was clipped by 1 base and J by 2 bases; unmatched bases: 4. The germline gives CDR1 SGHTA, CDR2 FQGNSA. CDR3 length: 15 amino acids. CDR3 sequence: CASSLGQGLTYEQYF. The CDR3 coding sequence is TGTGCCAGCAGCTTAGGACAGGGGTTAACCTACGAGCAGTACTTC.

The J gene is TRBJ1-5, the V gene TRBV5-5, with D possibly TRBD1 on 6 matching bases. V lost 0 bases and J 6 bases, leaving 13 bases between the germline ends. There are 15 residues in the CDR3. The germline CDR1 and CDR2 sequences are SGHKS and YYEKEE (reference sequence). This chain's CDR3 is CASSLGAGGTQPQHF. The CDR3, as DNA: TGTGCCAGCAGCTTGGGTGCGGGGGGCACTCAGCCCCAGCATTTT.

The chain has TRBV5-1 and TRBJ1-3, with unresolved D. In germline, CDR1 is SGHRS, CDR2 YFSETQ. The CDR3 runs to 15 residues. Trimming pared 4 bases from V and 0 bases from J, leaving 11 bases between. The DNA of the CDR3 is TGCGCCAGCAGCCCCCGAGGGAACTCTGGAAACACCATATATTTT. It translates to CASSPRGNSGNTIYF.

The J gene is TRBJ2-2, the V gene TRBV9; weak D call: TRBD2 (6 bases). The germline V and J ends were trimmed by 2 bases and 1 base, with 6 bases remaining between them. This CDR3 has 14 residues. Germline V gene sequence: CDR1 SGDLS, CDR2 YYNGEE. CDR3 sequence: CASSVGGNTGELFF. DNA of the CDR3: TGTGCCAGCAGCGTCGGGGGGAACACCGGGGAGCTGTTTTTT.

CDR3 nucleotides: TGTGCCAGCAGCAACTCCCTACAGGGGGTCTTGTGGGGCTACACCTTC. Translated, it gives CASSNSLQGVLWGYTF. The chain joins TRBV5-6 to TRBJ1-2; 8 nucleotides agree with TRBD1. This CDR3 has 16 residues. The V and J ends lost 4 bases and 8 bases, in that order; junction bases with no gene match: 16. Germline CDR1 is SGHDT and CDR2 is YYEEEE.

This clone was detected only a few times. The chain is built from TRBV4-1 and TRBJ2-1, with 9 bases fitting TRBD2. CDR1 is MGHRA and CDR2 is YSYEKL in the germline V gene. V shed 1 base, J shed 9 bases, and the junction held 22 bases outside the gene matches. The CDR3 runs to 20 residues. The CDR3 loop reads CASSQVALLAGSRSGGEQFF. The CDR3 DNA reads TGCGCCAGCAGCCAAGTAGCGTTACTAGCGGGCTCGAGGTCGGGCGGTGAGCAGTTCTTC.

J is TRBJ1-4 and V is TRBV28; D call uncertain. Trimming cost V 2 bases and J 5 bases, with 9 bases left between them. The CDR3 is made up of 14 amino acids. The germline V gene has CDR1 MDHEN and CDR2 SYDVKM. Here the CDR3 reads CASSLAGLNEKLFF. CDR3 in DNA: TGTGCCAGCAGTTTAGCCGGACTCAATGAAAAACTGTTTTTT.

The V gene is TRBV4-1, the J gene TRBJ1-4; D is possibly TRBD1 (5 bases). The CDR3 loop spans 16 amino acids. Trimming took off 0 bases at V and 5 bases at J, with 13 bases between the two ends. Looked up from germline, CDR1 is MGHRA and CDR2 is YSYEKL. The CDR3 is CASSQEGPPPNEKLFF. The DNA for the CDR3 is TGCGCCAGCAGCCAAGAGGGGCCTCCGCCAAATGAAAAACTGTTTTTT.

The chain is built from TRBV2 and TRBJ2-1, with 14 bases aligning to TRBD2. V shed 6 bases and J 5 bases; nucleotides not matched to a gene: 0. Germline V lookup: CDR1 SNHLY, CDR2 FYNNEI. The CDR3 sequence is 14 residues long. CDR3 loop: CASRGLAGDNEQFF. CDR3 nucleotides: TGTGCCAGCAGGGGACTAGCGGGGGACAATGAGCAGTTCTTC.

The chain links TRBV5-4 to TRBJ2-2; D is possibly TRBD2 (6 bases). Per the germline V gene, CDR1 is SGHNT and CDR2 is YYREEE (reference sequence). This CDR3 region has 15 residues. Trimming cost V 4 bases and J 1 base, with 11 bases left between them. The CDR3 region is CASSQWRGNTGELFF. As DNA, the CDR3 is TGTGCCAGCAGCCAGTGGCGGGGGAACACCGGGGAGCTGTTTTTT.

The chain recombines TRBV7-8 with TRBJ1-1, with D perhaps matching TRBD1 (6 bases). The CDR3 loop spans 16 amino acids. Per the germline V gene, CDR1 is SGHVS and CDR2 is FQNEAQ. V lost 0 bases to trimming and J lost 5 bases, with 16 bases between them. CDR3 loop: CASSLAQAGERTEAFF. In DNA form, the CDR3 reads TGTGCCAGCAGCTTAGCGCAGGCAGGGGAGAGGACTGAAGCTTTCTTT.

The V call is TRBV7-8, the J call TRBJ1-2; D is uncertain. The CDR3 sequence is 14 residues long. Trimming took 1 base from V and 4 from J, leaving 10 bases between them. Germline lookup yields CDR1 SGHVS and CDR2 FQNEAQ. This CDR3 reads CASSLVKGGYGYTF. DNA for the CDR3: TGTGCCAGCAGCTTAGTGAAGGGAGGCTATGGCTACACCTTC.

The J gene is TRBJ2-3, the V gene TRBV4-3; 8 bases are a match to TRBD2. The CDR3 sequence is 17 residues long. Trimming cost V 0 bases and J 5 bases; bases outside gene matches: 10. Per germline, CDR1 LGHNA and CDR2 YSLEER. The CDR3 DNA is TGCGCCAGCAGCCAAGAAGTCAGCGGGGGTGGTCGAGATACGCAGTATTTT. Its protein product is CASSQEVSGGGRDTQYF.

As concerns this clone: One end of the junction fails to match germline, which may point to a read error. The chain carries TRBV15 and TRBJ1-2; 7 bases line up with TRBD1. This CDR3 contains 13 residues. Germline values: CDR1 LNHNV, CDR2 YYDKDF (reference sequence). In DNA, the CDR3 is TGCTTTCCCAGGGCGGGACAGCTCTATGGCTACACCTTC. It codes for CFPRAGQLYGYTF.

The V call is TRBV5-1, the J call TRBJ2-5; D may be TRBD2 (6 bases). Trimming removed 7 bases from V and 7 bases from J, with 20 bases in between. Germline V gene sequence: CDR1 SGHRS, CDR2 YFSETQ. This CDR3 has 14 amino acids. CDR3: CASGTGLSLGTQYF. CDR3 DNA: TGCGCCAGCGGGACGGGACTCTCTCTGGGGACCCAGTACTTC.

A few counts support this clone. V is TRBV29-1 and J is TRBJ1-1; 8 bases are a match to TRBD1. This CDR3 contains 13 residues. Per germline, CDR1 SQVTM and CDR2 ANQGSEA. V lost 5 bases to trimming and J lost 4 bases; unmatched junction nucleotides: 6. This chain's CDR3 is CSVTTGGGTEAFF. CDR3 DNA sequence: TGCAGCGTTACTACAGGGGGAGGCACTGAAGCTTTCTTT.

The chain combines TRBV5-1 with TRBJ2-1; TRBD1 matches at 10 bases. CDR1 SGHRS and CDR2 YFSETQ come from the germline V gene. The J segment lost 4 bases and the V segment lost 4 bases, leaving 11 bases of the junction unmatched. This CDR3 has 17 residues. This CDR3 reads CASSAIRQGASYNEQFF. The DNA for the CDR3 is TGCGCCAGCAGCGCGATCCGACAGGGGGCGAGTTACAATGAGCAGTTCTTC.

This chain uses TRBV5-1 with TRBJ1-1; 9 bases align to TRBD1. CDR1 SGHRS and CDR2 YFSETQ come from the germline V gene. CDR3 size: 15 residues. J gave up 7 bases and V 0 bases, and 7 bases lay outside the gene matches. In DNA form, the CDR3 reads TGCGCCAGCAGCTTGGAAGGGGACAGGGAAGTTGAAGCTTTCTTT. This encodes CASSLEGDREVEAFF.

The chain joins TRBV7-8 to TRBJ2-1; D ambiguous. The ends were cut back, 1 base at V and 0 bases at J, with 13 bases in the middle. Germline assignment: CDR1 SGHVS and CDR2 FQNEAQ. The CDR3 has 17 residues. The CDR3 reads CASSLVGGLSSYNEQFF. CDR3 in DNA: TGTGCCAGCAGCTTAGTAGGCGGCCTCAGCTCCTACAATGAGCAGTTCTTC.

CDR3 DNA: TGTGCCTGGAGTGTAGGGGGCGTTAACTATGGCTACACCTTC. Its translation is CAWSVGGVNYGYTF. V is TRBV30 and J is TRBJ1-2, with 7 nucleotides matching TRBD1. V gave up 0 bases and J gave up 1 base; unmatched junction bases: 2. The germline V gene has CDR1 GTSNPN and CDR2 SVGIG (reference sequence). This CDR3 spans 14 amino acids.